Described below is a single T cell receptor beta chain sequence and its context. These data belong to a study of blood T cell repertoires in COVID-19. Profiling relied on immunoSEQ multiplex PCR, and the TCRdb table lists in-frame clones only, not all of them. The sample lists hundreds of thousands of clones; about 80% were seen once. The CDR3 is made up of 17 amino acids. After removal of 1 base from V and 1 base from J, the junction contained 8 bases not matched to a gene. CDR1 and CDR2 from the germline V gene are SGHDN and FVKESK. This sequence was found in an elderly man with acute or convalescent COVID-19. Sequences were obtained from peripheral blood. This rearrangement joins TRBV14 to TRBJ1-1; 8 nucleotides line up with TRBD1. CDR3 sequence: CASSQAFIGQGNTEAFF. The DNA for the CDR3 is TGTGCCAGCAGCCAAGCTTTTATCGGACAGGGGAACACTGAAGCTTTCTTT.